This is a list of T cell receptor beta chains from one sample in a study of blood T cells in healthy people across ages. TCRdb reprocessed the 5' RACE reads with MiXCR, giving one entry per CDR3 protein. Among about 730,000 distinct CDR3 sequences, approximately 39% were seen once, and the ten largest hold 20% to 25%. Sequencing used blood. The receptors shown here come from a woman aged 60-70 years in good health. Both conserved end residues are part of each CDR3. The D gene is left open where the match is weak. Clone size is stated in some rows and not others, as once, few, many or a class when expanded.

>TRBJ2-7|NA|NA|TRBV18
CASSPRSEYEQYF
TGTGCCAGCTCACCACGATCTGAATACGAGCAGTACTTC
>TRBJ1-6|NA|NA|TRBV29-1
CSVGGENNSPLHF
TGCAGCGTTGGGGGGGAAAATAATTCACCCCTCCACTTT
>TRBJ2-3|NA|NA|TRBV6-5
CASSHPPVDTQYF
TGTGCCAGCAGTCACCCTCCCGTAGATACGCAGTATTTT
>TRBJ2-7|TRBD1|NA|TRBV9
CASSEGRGTGAPRSYEQYF
TGTGCCAGCAGCGAGGGGAGGGGGACAGGGGCACCTCGTTCCTACGAGCAGTACTTC
>TRBJ2-1|NA|NA|TRBV29-1
CCVGSGVSYNEQFF
TGCTGCGTTGGATCCGGGGTGTCCTACAATGAGCAGTTCTTC
>TRBJ2-3|NA|NA|TRBV24-1
CATGERHSTDTQYF
TGTGCCACGGGGGAGCGGCATAGCACAGATACGCAGTATTTT
>TRBJ2-7|NA|many|TRBV13
CASSYYTAPRADAYEQYF
TGTGCCAGCAGCTATTATACAGCCCCTAGGGCAGATGCCTACGAGCAGTACTTC
>TRBJ2-1|TRBD1|few|TRBV5-1
CASSRTGATYNEQFF
TGCGCCAGCAGCCGGACAGGGGCCACCTACAATGAGCAGTTCTTC
>TRBJ2-1|TRBD2|few|TRBV9
CASSLRSGGAYNEQFF
TGTGCCAGCAGCCTTCGAAGCGGGGGGGCCTACAATGAGCAGTTCTTC
>TRBJ2-7|TRBD2|NA|TRBV9
CASSVAAGGRNEQYF
TGTGCCAGCAGCGTCGCTGCGGGGGGGAGGAATGAGCAGTACTTC
>TRBJ2-1|TRBD2|few|TRBV20-1
CSARGGRRAGALKGSYNEQFF
TGCAGTGCTAGAGGGGGTCGGCGAGCGGGAGCCCTAAAAGGGTCCTACAATGAGCAGTTCTTC
>TRBJ1-5|NA|NA|TRBV5-6
CASSLPGTQPQHF
TGTGCCAGCAGCTTACCAGGGACTCAGCCCCAGCATTTT
>TRBJ2-2|NA|NA|TRBV20-1
CSASRPSLETGELFF
TGCAGTGCTAGCCGTCCTAGTTTAGAAACCGGGGAGCTGTTTTTT
>TRBJ2-3|TRBD2|NA|TRBV20-1
CSADAGSGFTDTQYF
TGCAGTGCTGATGCAGGTAGCGGGTTCACAGATACGCAGTATTTT
>TRBJ2-7|TRBD2|many|TRBV7-9
CASSLASGTSSYEQYF
TGTGCCAGCAGCTTAGCATCCGGGACTAGCAGCTACGAGCAGTACTTC
>TRBJ2-3|NA|NA|TRBV2
CASSKTVPSTDTQYF
TGTGCCAGCAGCAAGACAGTTCCGAGCACAGATACGCAGTATTTT
>TRBJ1-1|NA|NA|TRBV29-1
CSVDRAVRAGTEAFF
TGCAGCGTTGACCGAGCGGTCCGGGCTGGGACTGAAGCTTTCTTT
>TRBJ2-7|NA|NA|TRBV11-2
CASRQTGDEQYF
TGTGCCAGCAGACAGACAGGTGACGAGCAGTACTTC
>TRBJ2-3|TRBD2|few|TRBV10-3
CAIWRGSYTDTQYF
TGTGCCATCTGGCGGGGGAGTTACACAGATACGCAGTATTTT
>TRBJ2-3|NA|many|TRBV20-1
CSARDVAGGRWDTQYF
TGCAGTGCTAGAGATGTGGCAGGTGGAAGGTGGGATACGCAGTATTTT
>TRBJ1-5|TRBD1|many|TRBV7-9
CASSLAGQGNQPQHF
TGTGCCAGCAGCTTAGCCGGACAGGGGAATCAGCCCCAGCATTTT
>TRBJ2-1|NA|few|TRBV10-3
CAISAGMELAPYNEQFF
TGTGCCATCAGTGCAGGGATGGAACTAGCCCCTTACAATGAGCAGTTCTTC
>TRBJ2-7|NA|NA|TRBV28
CASRSGNEQYF
TGTGCCAGCAGGTCAGGGAACGAGCAGTACTTC
>TRBJ2-3|NA|few|TRBV6-4
CASSSRGDSTDAQYF
TGTGCCAGCAGTTCGCGGGGCGACAGCACAGATGCGCAGTATTTT
>TRBJ2-1|NA|NA|TRBV12-3/TRBV12-4
CASSRLTGIDEQFF
TGTGCCAGCAGCCGGCTAACAGGGATCGATGAGCAGTTCTTC
>TRBJ1-5|TRBD1|NA|TRBV20-1
CSARWGTGLGNQPQHF
TGCAGTGCTAGGTGGGGGACAGGGTTAGGCAATCAGCCCCAGCATTTT
>TRBJ2-1|NA|few|TRBV7-9
CASSRTGYEQFF
TGTGCCAGCAGCAGAACAGGGTATGAGCAGTTCTTC
>TRBJ2-7|NA|NA|TRBV27
CASSFQGAPPYEQYF
TGTGCCAGCAGTTTCCAGGGCGCGCCCCCCTACGAGCAGTACTTC
>TRBJ2-3|NA|NA|TRBV29-1
CSVRRSDSTDTQYF
TGCAGCGTTCGCCGAAGCGATAGCACAGATACGCAGTATTTT
>TRBJ2-3|NA|few|TRBV20-1
CSASLSFQGGADTQYF
TGCAGTGCTAGTCTCAGCTTCCAAGGGGGAGCAGATACGCAGTATTTT
>TRBJ2-2|NA|NA|TRBV12-3/TRBV12-4
CASSLGRLADGELFF
TGCGCCAGCAGTTTAGGCCGGCTAGCTGACGGGGAGCTGTTTTTT
>TRBJ1-5|NA|few|TRBV27
CASTNQDYGNQPQHF
TGTGCCAGCACCAATCAGGACTATGGCAATCAGCCCCAGCATTTT
>TRBJ2-3|NA|once|TRBV6-4
CASSAGRQNTDTQYF
TGTGCCAGCAGTGCAGGCAGACAAAACACAGATACGCAGTATTTT
>TRBJ2-7|TRBD2|few|TRBV7-2
CASSPTSGSYNEQYF
TGTGCCAGCAGCCCCACTAGCGGCTCCTACAATGAGCAGTACTTC
>TRBJ2-5|TRBD1|once|TRBV4-2
CASSHPPGQGVNEQYF
TGTGCCAGCAGCCATCCGCCGGGACAGGGGGTAAATGAGCAGTACTTC
>TRBJ2-1|NA|NA|TRBV5-1
CASSLLAGRGHNEQFF
TGCGCCAGCAGCCTTCTGGCAGGGCGGGGTCACAATGAGCAGTTCTTC
>TRBJ2-7|NA|NA|TRBV6-2/TRBV6-3
CASSTNQGPAYEQYF
TGTGCCAGCAGTACCAACCAAGGACCAGCCTACGAGCAGTACTTC
>TRBJ2-5|NA|once|TRBV6-1
CASSEEGQSSRGSETQYF
TGTGCCAGCAGTGAGGAAGGGCAATCCTCCAGGGGATCAGAGACCCAGTACTTC
>TRBJ1-5|NA|NA|TRBV15
CATSRDQAGGHRPQHF
TGTGCCACCAGCAGAGATCAGGCAGGCGGTCATCGGCCCCAGCATTTT
>TRBJ2-5|NA|few|TRBV7-7
CASSVDDRTAQYF
TGTGCTAGCAGCGTAGATGACCGTACGGCCCAGTACTTC
>TRBJ2-7|NA|few|TRBV7-2
CASSAGHGYEQYF
TGTGCCAGCAGCGCGGGACACGGTTACGAGCAGTACTTC
>TRBJ2-7|TRBD1|NA|TRBV20-1
CSATGQGSYEQYF
TGCAGTGCTACTGGACAGGGCTCCTACGAGCAGTACTTC
>TRBJ2-7|TRBD2|many|TRBV3-1
CASSTHSGEQYF
TGTGCCAGCAGCACCCACAGCGGGGAACAGTACTTC
>TRBJ2-5|TRBD1|NA|TRBV7-2
CASSSTTGGWVGGETQYF
TGTGCCAGCAGCTCTACGACAGGGGGCTGGGTAGGGGGAGAGACCCAGTACTTC
>TRBJ1-4|TRBD1|NA|TRBV5-1
CASSSGQGGQKLFF
TGCGCCAGCAGCTCGGGACAGGGAGGGCAAAAACTGTTTTTT
>TRBJ2-7|NA|few|TRBV5-1
CASSPRQDPYEQYF
TGCGCCAGCAGCCCTAGACAGGACCCCTACGAGCAGTACTTC